The rows below give T cell receptor beta chains drawn from one sample of a study of identical twins. Using its own MiXCR run on the 5' RACE reads, TCRdb lists one record per CDR3 protein. The table records around 680,000 distinct CDR3 sequences, over 8.5% of them present only once. The same sample was also used in a study of yellow fever vaccine responses in identical twins.

The sample was PBMCs. The receptors were gathered from a woman between 18 and 30 years old in good health. Both conserved end residues are part of each CDR3. Fields, in order: CDR3 length, clone size, J gene, D gene, V gene, CDR3 DNA, CDR3 protein. D genes are given only for firm matches. Part of the rows lack a size; the others show once, few, many or a class for expanded clones.

16 few TRBJ2-1 TRBD2 TRBV15 TGTGCCACCAGCGTTCTAAGGGGGAGTAGCGGGGGCCACAGGTTCTTC CATSVLRGSSGGHRFF
17 few TRBJ2-3 TRBD2 TRBV5-1 TGCGCCAGCAGCTTGGGGCTAGCGGGAGAAGGGCCAGATACGCAGTATTTT CASSLGLAGEGPDTQYF
14 few TRBJ2-5 NA TRBV4-2 TGTGCCAGCAGCCAAGAGGTGAGGGAAGAGACCCAGTACTTC CASSQEVREETQYF
13 few TRBJ2-5 TRBD1 TRBV20-1 TGCAGTGCTCCTACGGACAGGGCAGAGACCCAGTACTTC CSAPTDRAETQYF
16 few TRBJ1-5 TRBD1 TRBV12-3/TRBV12-4 TGTGCCAGCAGTTTTCACGGGACAGGGATCAATCAGCCCCAGCATTTT CASSFHGTGINQPQHF
13 few TRBJ2-3 NA TRBV7-8 TGTGCCAGCAGCCCTCACCTAACAGATACGCAGTATTTT CASSPHLTDTQYF
15 few TRBJ2-7 NA TRBV21-1 TGTGCCAGCAGCCCCGGACAGGGGGCTATCTACGAGCAGTACTTC CASSPGQGAIYEQYF
14 many TRBJ2-7 TRBD1 TRBV20-1 TGCAGTGCTAGACACGGACAGGGGATCTACGAGCAGTACTTC CSARHGQGIYEQYF
14 NA TRBJ2-7 TRBD1 TRBV24-1 TGTGCCACCAGTGACCGACAGGGAACCTACGAGCAGTACTTC CATSDRQGTYEQYF
14 NA TRBJ2-5 NA TRBV12-3/TRBV12-4 TGTGCCAGCAGTGGGATGCCCTCAATAGAGACCCAGTACTTC CASSGMPSIETQYF
15 NA TRBJ2-7 NA TRBV4-3 TGCGCCAGCAGCCAAGAAAGGGCAATGGGGTACGAGCAGTACTTC CASSQERAMGYEQYF
16 few TRBJ2-7 NA TRBV15 TGTGCCACCAGCAGGCCCATTCCCGGGGGTATTCACGAGCAGTACTTC CATSRPIPGGIHEQYF
15 many TRBJ2-5 NA TRBV15 TGTGCCACCAGCAGAGAGAGACAGCCAGAAGAGACCCAGTACTTC CATSRERQPEETQYF
16 many TRBJ2-1 TRBD2 TRBV20-1 TGCAGTGCTACATCGACTAGCGGGAGGTCGTTTAATGAGCAGTTCTTC CSATSTSGRSFNEQFF
15 few TRBJ2-3 TRBD2 TRBV9 TGTGCCAGCAGCGTATCGGGACTAGCGTCCGATACGCAGTATTTT CASSVSGLASDTQYF
16 NA TRBJ2-3 NA TRBV12-3/TRBV12-4 TGTGCCAGCAGTTTCGAATCCGGGGTAGGGACAGATACGCAGTATTTT CASSFESGVGTDTQYF
17 few TRBJ2-1 NA TRBV4-1 TGCGCCAGCAGCCAAGTACCAGGCGGGGTACCCTACAATGAGCAGTTCTTC CASSQVPGGVPYNEQFF
18 many TRBJ1-5 NA TRBV4-3 TGCGCCAGCAGCCAGCCCCCGGGGGGGACCCTTAGCAATCAGCCCCAGCATTTT CASSQPPGGTLSNQPQHF
13 few TRBJ1-1 NA TRBV19 TGTGCCAGTAGTACCCAGGGCGGCACTGAAGCTTTCTTT CASSTQGGTEAFF
13 many TRBJ1-1 NA TRBV12-3/TRBV12-4 TGTGCCAGCACAGTAGGGCTGAACACTGAAGCTTTCTTT CASTVGLNTEAFF
12 few TRBJ2-1 NA TRBV5-6 TGTGCCAGCAGCGGGGACTGGGCCGGACAGTTCTTC CASSGDWAGQFF
14 NA TRBJ2-7 NA TRBV20-1 TGCAGTGCACAAGCGGCCGGGAGCAACAACGAGCAGTACTTC CSAQAAGSNNEQYF
12 NA TRBJ2-7 NA TRBV10-3 TGTGCCATCAGTGGCGGGCCCTACGAGCAGTACTTC CAISGGPYEQYF
13 many TRBJ1-1 NA TRBV10-3 TGTGCCATCAGTGAGTCAAGAGGCACTGAAGCTTTCTTT CAISESRGTEAFF
17 few TRBJ2-3 TRBD2 TRBV7-9 TGTGCCAGCAGCTTGGGGGGACTAGCGGGAATCCCAGATACGCAGTATTTT CASSLGGLAGIPDTQYF
15 NA TRBJ2-5 NA TRBV21-1 TGTGCCAGCAGCAAAGCGCTTTTTATGGAAGAGACCCAGTACTTC CASSKALFMEETQYF
17 few TRBJ2-1 TRBD2 TRBV6-9 TGTGCCAGCAGTGGCTCTAGCGGGAGGGCCGGATACAATGAGCAGTTCTTC CASSGSSGRAGYNEQFF
13 many TRBJ2-7 NA TRBV29-1 TGCAGCGTTAAGGGCGGAACCTCCTACGAGCAGTACTTC CSVKGGTSYEQYF
13 many TRBJ2-2 NA TRBV11-2 TGTGCCAGCAGCTTAGATACACGCCGGGAGCTGTTTTTT CASSLDTRRELFF
20 many TRBJ2-4 TRBD2 TRBV4-3 TGCGCCAGCAGCCAAGATAGACTAGCGAGTTTCCAACTAGCCAAAAACATTCAGTACTTC CASSQDRLASFQLAKNIQYF
15 NA TRBJ1-5 TRBD1 TRBV20-1 TGCAGTGCTAGAGCGCACAGGGGGGGCAATCAGCCCCAGCATTTT CSARAHRGGNQPQHF
16 many TRBJ2-1 TRBD2 TRBV29-1 TGCAGCGTTGAAGGTTTCGGACTAGCGCAGGACAATGAGCAGTTCTTC CSVEGFGLAQDNEQFF
16 NA TRBJ2-6 TRBD1 TRBV10-2 TGCGCCAGCTCAGGGACAGAGGCTACTGGGGCCAACGTCCTGACTTTC CASSGTEATGANVLTF
11 NA TRBJ1-1 NA TRBV7-9 TGTGCCAGCAGCGACACTGGTGAAGCTTTCTTT CASSDTGEAFF
17 NA TRBJ2-7 NA TRBV7-2 TGTGCCAGCAGCTTAGCCCTACACAGGACAATAAGCTACGAGCAGTACTTC CASSLALHRTISYEQYF
14 few TRBJ2-7 NA TRBV9 TGTGCCAGCAGCGCACAGGACATCCACTACGAGCAGTACTTC CASSAQDIHYEQYF
18 few TRBJ2-4 TRBD2 TRBV12-3/TRBV12-4 TGTGCCAGCAGTTTAGTCAGCGGGGGGGCCCTAGCCAAAAACATTCAGTACTTC CASSLVSGGALAKNIQYF
14 many TRBJ2-7 TRBD2 TRBV29-1 TGCAGCGTTTCCCGGACTAGCGGGGCCTACGAGCAGTACTTC CSVSRTSGAYEQYF
13 NA TRBJ2-1 NA TRBV2 TGTGCCAGCAGTGAGGGGTGGGGAGGTGAGCAGTTCTTC CASSEGWGGEQFF
15 few TRBJ2-2 NA TRBV6-5 TGTGCCAGCAGTTACCTCGGGCAGGACACCGGGGAGCTGTTTTTT CASSYLGQDTGELFF
16 few TRBJ1-4 NA TRBV7-6 TGTGCCAGCAGCTGGCGATCAGGGGATTCTAATGAAAAACTGTTTTTT CASSWRSGDSNEKLFF
14 NA TRBJ2-1 TRBD1 TRBV7-2 TGTGCCACGGCCGGGACAGCCACCTACAATGAGCAGTTCTTC CATAGTATYNEQFF
14 few TRBJ1-2 TRBD1 TRBV10-3 TGTGCCATCAGTGAAGGGACAGCTAACTATGGCTACACCTTC CAISEGTANYGYTF
15 many TRBJ2-2 TRBD1 TRBV12-3/TRBV12-4 TGTGCCAGCAGTCACGGGACAGCCTCCACCGGGGAGCTGTTTTTT CASSHGTASTGELFF
13 few TRBJ2-7 NA TRBV12-3/TRBV12-4 TGTGCCAGCAGTCCGGCGCATCTGGGGGAGCAGTACTTC CASSPAHLGEQYF
15 many TRBJ2-7 TRBD2 TRBV4-1 TGCGCCAGCAGCCGGCTAGCGGGCGAGAGCTACGAGCAGTACTTC CASSRLAGESYEQYF
18 few TRBJ2-2 TRBD2 TRBV27 TGTGCCAGCCTGTATTACGGTGGCGGGGGAGAGGGCACCGGGGAGCTGTTTTTT CASLYYGGGGEGTGELFF
13 many TRBJ2-2 NA TRBV3-1 TGTGCCAGCAGGGACTACAACACCGGGGAGCTGTTTTTT CASRDYNTGELFF
16 NA TRBJ2-5 NA TRBV9 TGTGCCAGCAGCGTAAGCATAGGCGGGAACCAAGAGACCCAGTACTTC CASSVSIGGNQETQYF
13 NA TRBJ2-7 NA TRBV27 TGTGCCAGCAGCCAGACCGTCTACCACGAGCAGTACTTC CASSQTVYHEQYF
15 few TRBJ1-2 TRBD1 TRBV24-1 TGTGCCACCAGTGATCCGGGACAGGGTAACTATGGCTACACCTTC CATSDPGQGNYGYTF
13 many TRBJ2-3 NA TRBV3-1 TGTGCCAGCAGCCAGGGGGGGCCGGGTACGCAGTATTTT CASSQGGPGTQYF
14 NA TRBJ2-7 TRBD1 TRBV20-1 TGCAGTGCTAGAGGCCGGGACAGATCCTACGAGCAGTACTTC CSARGRDRSYEQYF
14 NA TRBJ2-7 TRBD2 TRBV5-5 TGTGCCAGCAGCCAAGCCCGGGGGGCCTACGAGCAGTACTTC CASSQARGAYEQYF
16 NA TRBJ2-1 NA TRBV3-1 TGTGCCAGCAGCCAGGACCGAAGACAGGGAGGAAATGAGCAGTTCTTC CASSQDRRQGGNEQFF